Listed here are 11 T cell receptor beta chains from one sample, sequenced in a study of blood T cells in healthy people across ages. Alongside a J-beta primer mix, a sample-barcoded 5' primer served in a second PCR lasting roughly 7 to 12 cycles. MiXCR, applied by TCRdb to the 5' RACE reads, yields one record per CDR3 protein. The sample has some 1.8 million distinct CDR3 sequences; roughly 43% are singletons. Sequencing was performed on blood. The receptors stem from a human donor in good health.

The sample holds a few counts of this clonotype. V and J are TRBV7-8 and TRBJ2-5; D is possibly TRBD2 (5 bases). The CDR3 has 19 amino acids. Trimming pared 5 bases from V and 0 bases from J, leaving 25 bases between. Looked up from germline, CDR1 is SGHVS and CDR2 is FQNEAQ. CDR3 DNA sequence: TGTGCCAGCAGCCCCCGGGTAGAGCGGATATTATTGAACCAAGAGACCCAGTACTTC. Translating gives CASSPRVERILLNQETQYF.

Only a few counts were recorded for this clonotype. This sequence joins TRBV2 and TRBJ1-1; maybe TRBD1 (5 bases). Per germline, CDR1 SNHLY and CDR2 FYNNEI. V lost 7 bases to trimming and J lost 1 base, with 19 bases between them. The CDR3 consists of 16 residues. The CDR3 DNA follows: TGTGCCAGCACTGGAGGCGCAGGGACTTGGAACACTGAAGCTTTCTTT. Protein: CASTGGAGTWNTEAFF.

This chain connects TRBV20-1 to TRBJ1-2; D may be TRBD1 (6 bases). CDR1 and CDR2 (germline): DFQATT, SNEGSKA (reference sequence). V was pared by 3 bases and J by 7 bases, with 18 bases between. This CDR3 contains 14 residues. The CDR3 DNA reads TGCAGTGCTAGGGATGCGGGGGGCTTAGGTGGCTACACCTTC. Its protein is CSARDAGGLGGYTF.

The chain links TRBV20-1 to TRBJ2-5; 10 bases map to TRBD2. V dropped 6 bases and J dropped 5; count of bases not matched to a gene: 12. Germline V gene sequence: CDR1 DFQATT, CDR2 SNEGSKA (reference sequence). This CDR3 spans 15 amino acids. CDR3 sequence reads: CSALLAGELKETQYF. Written as DNA, the CDR3 is TGCAGTGCCCTTCTAGCGGGGGAACTGAAGGAGACCCAGTACTTC.

A few counts support this clonotype. The chain has TRBV12-3 or TRBV12-4 and TRBJ2-1, with TRBD1 matching over 7 bases. Unmatched junction bases numbered 8, after V lost 7 bases and J lost 5 bases. The length of the CDR3 is 14 residues. CDR3 loop: CASTSTGTDNEQFF. CDR3 nucleotides: TGTGCCAGCACCTCGACAGGGACGGACAATGAGCAGTTCTTC.

The chain combines TRBV4-3 with TRBJ2-7; 7 nucleotides align to TRBD1. Losses at the gene ends were 3 bases for V and 3 bases for J; bases not matched to a gene: 5. The CDR3 spans 14 residues. Germline lookup yields CDR1 LGHNA and CDR2 YSLEER. In DNA, the CDR3 is TGCGCCAGCAGCCAGGGAGACAGGGACTACGAGCAGTACTTC. Residues: CASSQGDRDYEQYF.

This clonotype turned up a few times. The rearrangement uses TRBV29-1 and TRBJ2-1; 7 bases match TRBD1. The CDR3 loop spans 13 amino acids. The V gene end was trimmed by 5 bases and the J gene end by 2 bases; junction bases not matched to a gene: 3. The germline CDR1 and CDR2 sequences are SQVTM and ANQGSEA. DNA of the CDR3: TGCAGCGTTCACAGGGGTACCTACAATGAGCAGTTCTTC. Residues: CSVHRGTYNEQFF.

The chain carries TRBV15 and TRBJ2-2; D unresolved. Deletions cut 0 bases from V and 6 bases from J, with 8 bases between. In germline, CDR1 is LNHNV, CDR2 YYDKDF (reference sequence). This CDR3 has 14 residues. CDR3 in amino acids: CATSRERFSGELFF. The CDR3 DNA reads as TGTGCCACCAGCAGAGAGAGGTTTTCCGGGGAGCTGTTTTTT.

The rearrangement joins TRBV6-1 to TRBJ1-4, with 7 bases identical to TRBD1. J lost 8 bases, V lost 3 bases, and 9 bases had no gene match. Per germline, CDR1 MNHNS and CDR2 SASEGT. This CDR3 has 15 amino acids. CDR3 protein: CASSETTGFGEKLFF. The CDR3 nucleotides read TGTGCCAGCAGTGAGACGACAGGGTTCGGCGAAAAACTGTTTTTT.

The rearrangement uses TRBV12-3 or TRBV12-4 and TRBJ1-1, with a tentative D call TRBD1 (6 bases). The length of the CDR3 is 14 residues. V was cut by 6 bases and J by 4 bases, with 15 bases left in between. The CDR3, as DNA: TGTGCCAGCAGAACAGGGTGGGGTATCACTGAAGCTTTCTTT. Its protein product is CASRTGWGITEAFF.

The chain combines TRBV29-1 with TRBJ1-2, with a tentative D call TRBD1 (5 bases). The length of the CDR3 is 16 residues. The V gene's germline CDR1 is SQVTM and CDR2 ANQGSEA. The germline V and J ends were trimmed by 7 bases and 2 bases, with 23 bases remaining between them. The CDR3 reads CSGEALFVGGNYGYTF. The CDR3 DNA sequence: TGCAGCGGGGAGGCCCTGTTCGTGGGGGGAAACTATGGCTACACCTTC.